Following are 28 T cell receptor beta chains from one sample sequenced in a study of blood T cell repertoires in COVID-19. The assay was immunoSEQ multiplex PCR, and TCRdb's table has in-frame clones only and misses some. This table holds about 390,000 clones, just under 90% found once. Material: PBMCs or T cells enriched from blood (not recorded which). These receptor sequences come from a woman between 45 and 60 years old who had recovered from COVID-19.

The V gene is TRBV5-1, the J gene TRBJ1-1; TRBD1 aligns across 9 bases. CDR1 SGHRS and CDR2 YFSETQ come from the germline V gene. Germline trimming cut 4 bases from V and 6 bases from J; bases unmatched to any gene: 13. There are 16 residues in the CDR3. The CDR3 sequence: CASSPSPGQGFAEAFF. CDR3 nucleotide sequence: TGCGCCAGCAGCCCAAGCCCGGGACAGGGTTTCGCTGAAGCTTTCTTT.

The chain uses TRBV27 and TRBJ2-5; D possibly corresponds to TRBD1 (6 bases). The V end lost 5 bases, the J end lost 5 bases, and 18 bases lay between the germline ends. Germline assignment: CDR1 MNHEY and CDR2 SMNVEV (reference sequence). The CDR3 is made up of 15 amino acids. The CDR3 DNA sequence: TGTGCCAGCAGTCCAAGACAGGCGGGTCGGGAGACCCAGTACTTC. Its protein product is CASSPRQAGRETQYF.

This chain connects TRBV6-1 to TRBJ2-3; D may be TRBD2 (6 bases). From germline, CDR1 is MNHNS and CDR2 SASEGT. The CDR3 totals 14 residues. Trimming took off 3 bases at V and 5 bases at J, with 12 bases between the two ends. The CDR3 bases are TGTGCCAGCAGTGACGGGGGAGGTAGAGATACGCAGTATTTT. Translation: CASSDGGGRDTQYF.

The chain carries TRBV11-2 and TRBJ2-5; 7 positions agree with TRBD2. The CDR3 totals 14 residues. With 5 bases clipped from V and 5 bases from J, the junction kept 8 bases outside the gene matches. From germline, CDR1 is SGHAT and CDR2 FQNNGV. The CDR3 coding sequence is TGTGCCAGCAGCCTGTTGACTAGCAGTGAGACCCAGTACTTC. As protein: CASSLLTSSETQYF.

This sequence joins TRBV4-1 and TRBJ2-7; the match to TRBD2 covers 15 bases. With 1 base clipped from V and 0 bases from J, the junction kept 7 bases outside the gene matches. CDR3 size: 19 residues. Germline V gene sequence: CDR1 MGHRA, CDR2 YSYEKL. The CDR3 nucleotides are TGCGCCAGCAGCCAAGGCCCGGGACTAGCGGGGGGCATCTCCTACGAGCAGTACTTC. This translates into CASSQGPGLAGGISYEQYF.

The chain carries TRBV7-2 and TRBJ2-1, with 12 bases that match TRBD2. Germline CDR1 is SGHTA and CDR2 is FQGNSA. V was clipped by 7 bases and J by 5 bases; unmatched bases: 6. The CDR3 runs 15 residues. The CDR3 DNA is TGTGCCAGCACCTCACTAGCGGGGGGTGACAATGAGCAGTTCTTC. Protein sequence: CASTSLAGGDNEQFF.

This clone came up once. The chain combines TRBV19 with TRBJ2-1, with TRBD2 identical over 7 bases. Germline assignment: CDR1 LNHDA and CDR2 SQIVND (reference sequence). The ends lost 8 bases at V and 0 bases at J; junction bases unmatched: 10. This CDR3 has 16 residues. CDR3 nucleotides: TGTGCCAGTTGTTGCTCGGGGGGTTACTCCTACAATGAGCAGTTCTTC. Translated: CASCCSGGYSYNEQFF.

The J gene is TRBJ1-4, the V gene TRBV2, with TRBD1 identical over 8 bases. This CDR3 region has 14 residues. CDR1 is SNHLY, CDR2 FYNNEI, per germline. V was clipped by 2 bases and J by 7 bases; unmatched bases: 3. CDR3 residues: CASSEQGASEKLFF. In DNA, the CDR3 is TGTGCCAGCAGTGAACAGGGGGCTAGTGAAAAACTGTTTTTT.

The rearrangement joins TRBV25-1 to TRBJ1-3, with TRBD1 as a possible D gene (5 bases). CDR3 length: 17 amino acids. Germline V gene lookup returns CDR1 MGHDK and CDR2 SYGVNS. V lost 4 bases, J lost 0 bases, and 16 bases lay in between. The CDR3 nucleotides read TGTGCCAGCAGTGGCATGCGGGGGGGAGACTCTGGAAACACCATATATTTT. Its translation: CASSGMRGGDSGNTIYF.

In its sample, this clone was seen a few times. The chain carries TRBV10-3 and TRBJ1-1; D might be TRBD1 (6 bases). CDR1 ENHRY and CDR2 SYGVKD come from the germline V gene. Trimming took 5 bases from V and 8 from J, leaving 12 bases between them. This CDR3 is 12 amino acids long. The DNA of the CDR3 is TGTGCCATCAGTCGGGCAGGGGCAGAAGCTTTCTTT. Protein product: CAISRAGAEAFF.

The chain uses TRBV5-1 and TRBJ1-2; D uncertain. V was cut by 4 bases and J by 1 base, with 14 bases left in between. The CDR3 runs 15 residues. Looked up from germline, CDR1 is SGHRS and CDR2 is YFSETQ. CDR3 sequence: CASSHQHTLNYGYTF. In DNA form, the CDR3 reads TGCGCCAGCAGCCACCAACACACGCTTAACTATGGCTACACCTTC.

The chain recombines TRBV5-6 with TRBJ1-2, with D maybe TRBD1 (5 bases). Germline V gene lookup returns CDR1 SGHDT and CDR2 YYEEEE. The CDR3 runs to 15 residues. Trimming cost V 4 bases and J 6 bases, with 19 bases left between them. Written as DNA, the CDR3 is TGTGCCAGCAGCACTACCGCACTCGGGGGGAATGGCTACACCTTC. It codes for CASSTTALGGNGYTF.

This rearrangement joins TRBV11-2 to TRBJ1-5; D might be TRBD1 (6 bases). The CDR3 is 13 amino acids. V lost 0 bases, J lost 10 bases, and 10 bases lay in between. Germline V gene data show CDR1 as SGHAT and CDR2 as FQNNGV. CDR3 bases: TGTGCCAGCAGCTTAGATTTGACAGGTCCCCAGCATTTT. Protein sequence: CASSLDLTGPQHF.

The chain links TRBV19 to TRBJ2-5, with 7 nucleotides matching TRBD1. This CDR3 region has 15 residues. V was pared by 1 base and J by 5 bases, with 7 bases of the junction left unmatched. Germline CDR1 and CDR2: LNHDA and SQIVND (reference sequence). CDR3 in amino acids: CASSIVDRVRETQYF. As DNA, the CDR3 is TGTGCCAGTAGTATAGTCGACAGGGTGAGGGAGACCCAGTACTTC.

The chain employs TRBV6-2 or TRBV6-3 and TRBJ1-2; the match to TRBD1 covers 7 bases. The CDR3 spans 15 residues. Trimming at V came to 2 bases and at J to 4 bases, leaving 7 bases not matched to a gene. CDR1 and CDR2 (germline): MNHEY, SVGEGT. The CDR3 nucleotides read TGTGCCAGCAGTTACGCGTCCGGGACAGTCTATGGCTACACCTTC. Its protein is CASSYASGTVYGYTF.

This clone was seen a single time. The V gene is TRBV30, the J gene TRBJ1-1; possibly TRBD1 for D (5 bases). Germline-derived CDR1 and CDR2 are GTSNPN and SVGIG (reference sequence). Trimming pared 0 bases from V and 5 bases from J, leaving 10 bases between. This CDR3 comprises 13 residues. The CDR3 DNA follows: TGTGCCTGGAGTGTATCGGGGGGGACTGAAGCTTTCTTT. Its protein is CAWSVSGGTEAFF.

This chain uses TRBV4-1 with TRBJ1-1; D possibly corresponds to TRBD1 (6 bases). The CDR3 loop spans 15 amino acids. Germline-derived CDR1 and CDR2 are MGHRA and YSYEKL. V lost 7 bases and J 1 base, leaving 16 bases between the germline ends. Written as DNA, the CDR3 is TGCGCCAGCAACCTGGCCGGGACATCGAACACTGAAGCTTTCTTT. Translated: CASNLAGTSNTEAFF.

This chain joins TRBV13 and TRBJ2-5; 7 bases match TRBD1. This CDR3 contains 15 residues. From germline, CDR1 is PRHDT and CDR2 FYEKMQ (reference sequence). J lost 5 bases, V lost 5 bases, and 11 bases had no gene match. The CDR3: CASSAKTGFRETQYF. DNA of the CDR3: TGTGCCAGCAGCGCCAAGACAGGGTTTAGGGAGACCCAGTACTTC.

With regard to this clone: This sample also contains other DNA sequences that code for the same CDR3. The chain is built from TRBV18 and TRBJ2-5; D call uncertain. CDR3 size: 14 residues. Germline V gives CDR1 KGHSH, CDR2 LQKENI. The V gene lost 0 bases and the J gene lost 1 base, with 6 bases spanning the gap. CDR3 loop: CASSPPAGQETQYF. CDR3 DNA sequence: TGTGCCAGCTCACCACCTGCCGGCCAAGAGACCCAGTACTTC.

This clone was counted only a few times. The chain has TRBV27 and TRBJ2-7; tentatively, D is TRBD1 (6 bases). Trimming cost V 7 bases and J 5 bases, with 15 bases left between them. The CDR3 runs to 13 residues. Germline CDR1 MNHEY, CDR2 SMNVEV (reference sequence). CDR3 residues: CASTPGQSHEQYF. The DNA of the CDR3 is TGTGCCAGCACCCCTGGACAGTCCCACGAGCAGTACTTC.

The chain combines TRBV11-2 with TRBJ1-4; maybe TRBD1 (6 bases). The CDR3 consists of 13 residues. CDR1 is SGHAT and CDR2 is FQNNGV in the germline V gene. The V gene lost 5 bases and the J gene lost 12 bases, with 16 bases spanning the gap. The chain's CDR3 is CASSGHRELELFF. The CDR3 DNA follows: TGTGCCAGCAGCGGACACAGGGAGTTGGAACTGTTTTTT.

This clone was detected only once. The gene calls are TRBV7-9 and TRBJ2-6; D possibly corresponds to TRBD1 (6 bases). Germline V gene sequence: CDR1 SEHNR, CDR2 FQNEAQ (reference sequence). The CDR3 consists of 19 residues. Trimming left V 3 bases short and J 4 bases short, with 22 bases between. CDR3 sequence reads: CASSFSGRDNLGGANVLTF. In DNA form, the CDR3 reads TGTGCCAGCAGCTTCTCAGGCAGGGACAACCTGGGGGGGGCCAACGTCCTGACTTTC.

This chain connects TRBV6-5 to TRBJ2-5, with 7 bases fitting TRBD2. CDR1 and CDR2 (germline): MNHEY, SVGAGI. This CDR3 has 13 residues. J was trimmed by 4 bases and V by 11 bases; bases with no gene match: 10. This chain's CDR3 is CAVGTTPGETQYF. In DNA, the CDR3 is TGTGCCGTTGGGACTACCCCGGGAGAGACCCAGTACTTC.

This chain connects TRBV2 to TRBJ2-7; D remains ambiguous. The V gene lost 4 bases and the J gene lost 1 base, with 17 bases spanning the gap. CDR1 SNHLY and CDR2 FYNNEI come from the germline V gene. This CDR3 has 16 residues. CDR3 residues: CASSALRSTKSYEQYF. As DNA, the CDR3 is TGTGCCAGCAGTGCTTTGAGGTCCACAAAGTCCTACGAGCAGTACTTC.

The CDR3: CASSHRGSGGASTDTQYF. CDR3 bases: TGTGCCAGCAGCCATCGTGGTAGCGGGGGGGCTAGCACAGATACGCAGTATTTT. V and J are TRBV4-2 and TRBJ2-3, with TRBD2 identical over 11 bases. The CDR3 has 18 residues. In germline, CDR1 is LGHNA, CDR2 YNFKEQ. The ends lost 3 bases at V and 0 bases at J; junction bases unmatched: 8.

To note about this clone: The same CDR3 can be traced to other DNA sequences in this sample. The chain combines TRBV18 with TRBJ1-2; the D gene is possibly TRBD1 (5 bases). Germline V gives CDR1 KGHSH, CDR2 LQKENI. V was cut by 2 bases and J by 3 bases, with 10 bases left in between. The CDR3 totals 14 residues. The CDR3 sequence: CASSPGGGDYGYTF. In DNA, the CDR3 is TGTGCCAGCTCACCAGGAGGAGGGGACTATGGCTACACCTTC.

The chain joins TRBV6-4 to TRBJ1-1; D is uncertain. CDR3 length equals 13 residues. Germline CDR1 and CDR2: MRHNA and SNTAGT. The ends were cut back, 6 bases at V and 0 bases at J, with 8 bases in the middle. CDR3 bases: TGTGCCAGCAGCAGCGGCATGAACACTGAAGCTTTCTTT. Residues: CASSSGMNTEAFF.

V and J are TRBV2 and TRBJ1-5; no clear D. V dropped 6 bases and J dropped 6 bases, with 12 bases sitting between them. The germline V gene has CDR1 SNHLY and CDR2 FYNNEI. The CDR3 spans 13 residues. DNA for the CDR3: TGTGCCAGCAGCCAAGACTCGGGTCAGCCCCAGCATTTT. Encoded protein: CASSQDSGQPQHF.